The following is a T cell receptor (beta chain) sequence with its context. Time point noted: inflamed ileum from the surgical specimen. Using immunoSEQ multiplex PCR, the repertoire was profiled, and TCRdb retains in-frame clones only, with some absent. In the table there are around 7,000 clones, about four fifths of which are singletons. CDR1 is LGHNA and CDR2 is YNFKEQ in the germline V gene. This CDR3 comprises 16 residues. Germline trimming cut 2 bases from V and 7 bases from J; bases unmatched to any gene: 13. The record originates from a study of T cell repertoires in ileal Crohn's disease. As for the study in general: Every patient was operated on for stricturing (approximately 60%) or penetrating (approximately 40%) complications.

Source material: ileal tissue. The V call is TRBV4-2, the J call TRBJ2-7; 8 bases agree with TRBD1. This sequence originates from an adult with Crohn's disease. DNA for the CDR3: TGTGCCAGCAGCCAACCCGCAGCCCAGGGGGCGGGAGAGCAGTACTTC. Protein: CASSQPAAQGAGEQYF.